The 31 T cell receptor beta chains below were found in one sample sequenced in a study of shared T cell receptors in the human thymus. Clones were sequenced by immunoSEQ multiplex PCR, and TCRdb holds only the in-frame ones, with some missing. Of around 730,000 clones detected, roughly 88% appear once; the ten largest clones hold under 0.012%. A further study also used this sample, focusing on human thymus T cells.

The sample was thymocytes. All receptors derive from a girl under three years old with a congenital heart defect.

The V and J genes are TRBV11-2 and TRBJ1-3; 8 bases are a match to TRBD1. The CDR3 totals 18 residues. In germline, CDR1 is SGHAT, CDR2 FQNNGV. After removal of 2 bases from V and 7 bases from J, the junction contained 16 bases not matched to a gene. The CDR3 loop is CASSLPLVGQGAGNTIYF. The CDR3 coding sequence is TGTGCCAGCAGCTTACCCCTAGTAGGGCAGGGGGCCGGCAACACCATATATTTT.

The rearrangement links TRBV25-1 to TRBJ2-3, with D possibly TRBD1 on 5 matching bases. Trimming pared 4 bases from V and 4 bases from J, leaving 9 bases between. The CDR3 contains 13 residues. Per the germline V gene, CDR1 is MGHDK and CDR2 is SYGVNS. CDR3 DNA sequence: TGTGCCAGCAGTGCCCAGGGTCCAGATACGCAGTATTTT. This translates into CASSAQGPDTQYF.

This chain connects TRBV7-2 to TRBJ2-1; 14 positions match TRBD2. V dropped 5 bases and J dropped 9; count of bases not matched to a gene: 15. The CDR3 consists of 18 residues. Germline V gene data show CDR1 as SGHTA and CDR2 as FQGNSA. The chain's CDR3 is CASSRLAGGGLQSGEQFF. The CDR3, as DNA: TGTGCCAGCAGCCGACTAGCGGGGGGGGGTTTGCAATCTGGTGAGCAGTTCTTC. Full variable domain (outside the CDR3, taken from reference TRBV7-2 and TRBJ2-1): GAGVSQSPSNKVTEKGKDVELRCDPISGHTALYWYRQSLGQGLEFLIYFQGNSAPDKSGLPSDRFSAERTGGSVSTLTIQRTQQEDSAVYLCASSRLAGGGLQSGEQFFGPGTRLTVL.

The V and J genes are TRBV5-5 and TRBJ1-1, with a weak D call TRBD1 (6 bases). The germline gives CDR1 SGHKS, CDR2 YYEKEE (reference sequence). CDR3 length: 14 amino acids. Trimming took 3 bases from V and 6 from J, leaving 15 bases between them. The DNA for the CDR3 is TGTGCCAGCAGCTCGCCGGGACAATGGGCTGAAGCTTTCTTT. This codes for CASSSPGQWAEAFF.

The chain links TRBV5-1 to TRBJ1-2; D might be TRBD1 (5 bases). Between the trimmed V and J ends, which lost 0 bases and 4 bases, there was a span of 16 bases. The CDR3 has 16 amino acids. Germline-derived CDR1 and CDR2 are SGHRS and YFSETQ. CDR3: CASSLAGWGPLYGYTF. CDR3 in DNA: TGCGCCAGCAGCTTGGCAGGATGGGGCCCCCTCTATGGCTACACCTTC.

V usage is TRBV5-1 and J usage is TRBJ2-7; D possibly corresponds to TRBD2 (6 bases). V lost 5 bases and J lost 3, with 27 bases in between. The CDR3 covers 18 residues. Germline CDR1 is SGHRS and CDR2 is YFSETQ. The CDR3 DNA reads as TGCGCCAGCAGTCATGGTGGGTTGGGACTCCGAATCTACTACGAGCAGTACTTC. Protein: CASSHGGLGLRIYYEQYF.

This chain links TRBV30 with TRBJ1-2; 12 positions match TRBD1. Germline V lookup: CDR1 GTSNPN, CDR2 SVGIG (reference sequence). There are 17 residues in the CDR3. After removal of 4 bases from V and 10 bases from J, the junction contained 19 bases not matched to a gene. CDR3 bases: TGTGCCTGGACAACCCTACCTCGGGACAGGGGGCGATTTGCCTACACCTTC. Encoded protein: CAWTTLPRDRGRFAYTF.

J is TRBJ1-4 and V is TRBV13, with 9 bases lining up with TRBD1. The CDR3 is 17 amino acids. The ends lost 1 base at V and 5 bases at J; junction bases unmatched: 8. Germline-derived CDR1 and CDR2 are PRHDT and FYEKMQ (reference sequence). The CDR3 DNA follows: TGTGCCAGCAGCTTAGTGGGACAGGGAAAGGAAAATGAAAAACTGTTTTTT. This encodes CASSLVGQGKENEKLFF. Complete variable domain (other parts from reference TRBV13 and TRBJ1-4): AAGVIQSPRHLIKEKRETATLKCYPIPRHDTVYWYQQGPGQDPQFLISFYEKMQSDKGSIPDRFSAQQFSDYHSELNMSSLELGDSALYFCASSLVGQGKENEKLFFGSGTQLSVL.

This clone showed up just a few times. The chain has TRBV27 and TRBJ2-5; 11 bases agree with TRBD1. Near its end, the DNA agrees better with TRBJ2-7, so the J call may be wrong. The CDR3 is made up of 15 amino acids. Germline values: CDR1 MNHEY, CDR2 SMNVEV (reference sequence). CDR3 sequence reads: CASSPGTGGNYEQYF. DNA for the CDR3: TGTGCCAGCAGCCCCGGGACAGGGGGTAATTACGAGCAGTACTTC.

The rearrangement uses TRBV7-8 and TRBJ2-3; D call uncertain. In germline, CDR1 is SGHVS, CDR2 FQNEAQ. V lost 1 base, J lost 1 base, and 6 bases lay in between. The CDR3 has 14 amino acids. CDR3 amino acids: CASSLGARTDTQYF. CDR3 DNA sequence: TGTGCCAGCAGCTTAGGGGCACGCACAGATACGCAGTATTTT.

This clone was counted a few times. This chain uses TRBV5-1 with TRBJ1-1; D not certain. The germline V and J ends were trimmed by 3 bases and 0 bases, with 12 bases remaining between them. CDR3 length: 15 amino acids. Germline-derived CDR1 and CDR2 are SGHRS and YFSETQ. The CDR3 reads CASSSEGPMNTEAFF. CDR3 sequence (DNA): TGCGCCAGCAGCTCTGAGGGCCCTATGAACACTGAAGCTTTCTTT.

V usage is TRBV7-2 and J usage is TRBJ1-2, with D tentatively TRBD1 (6 bases). Trimming removed 2 bases at V and 4 bases at J, with 11 bases between. Per germline, CDR1 SGHTA and CDR2 FQGNSA. The CDR3 sequence is 14 residues long. The CDR3 DNA is TGTGCCAGCAGCTTATATATAGGGGGCTATGGCTACACCTTC. This encodes CASSLYIGGYGYTF.

This clone has only one observation. J is TRBJ1-1 and V is TRBV7-9, with 8 bases aligning to TRBD1. Looked up from germline, CDR1 is SEHNR and CDR2 is FQNEAQ (reference sequence). This CDR3 is built from 14 residues. Unmatched junction bases numbered 10, after V lost 10 bases and J lost 3 bases. CDR3: CATVDQQGDTEAFF. In DNA form, the CDR3 reads TGTGCCACCGTGGACCAACAGGGGGACACTGAAGCTTTCTTT.

The chain uses TRBV19 and TRBJ2-3, with 12 nucleotides matching TRBD2. V was clipped by 3 bases and J by 6 bases; unmatched bases: 10. The CDR3 is 17 amino acids. Looked up from germline, CDR1 is LNHDA and CDR2 is SQIVND (reference sequence). This CDR3 reads CASSILTSGGSTDTQYF. The CDR3 DNA is TGTGCCAGTAGTATCTTAACTAGCGGGGGGTCAACGGATACGCAGTATTTT.

CDR3 loop: CAWSVEGPSYNEQFF. CDR3 DNA: TGTGCCTGGAGTGTAGAGGGCCCATCCTACAATGAGCAGTTCTTC. The chain is built from TRBV30 and TRBJ2-1; maybe TRBD2 (5 bases). The CDR3 sequence is 15 residues long. The V end was cut by 0 bases, the J end by 1 base, with 10 bases between. Germline CDR1 is GTSNPN and CDR2 is SVGIG (reference sequence).

The CDR3: CASSLGPLRDQYF. The CDR3 DNA follows: TGTGCCAGCAGCTTAGGTCCGCTACGGGACCAGTACTTC. The genes are TRBV7-2 and TRBJ2-5; a weak D match, TRBD2 (5 bases). The germline gives CDR1 SGHTA, CDR2 FQGNSA. The V gene lost 1 base and the J gene lost 10 bases, with 13 bases spanning the gap. CDR3 length: 13 amino acids. The full variable domain, completed using reference TRBV7-2 and TRBJ2-5, is GAGVSQSPSNKVTEKGKDVELRCDPISGHTALYWYRQSLGQGLEFLIYFQGNSAPDKSGLPSDRFSAERTGGSVSTLTIQRTQQEDSAVYLCASSLGPLRDQYFGPGTRLLVL.

This rearrangement joins TRBV5-1 to TRBJ2-3; 9 nucleotides line up with TRBD2. Germline lookup yields CDR1 SGHRS and CDR2 YFSETQ. The CDR3 sequence is 16 residues long. Trimming at V came to 0 bases and at J to 2 bases, leaving 4 bases not matched to a gene. CDR3 amino acids: CASSLGGGAPTDTQYF. In DNA form, the CDR3 reads TGCGCCAGCAGCTTGGGCGGGGGGGCCCCCACAGATACGCAGTATTTT.

The rearrangement uses TRBV5-4 and TRBJ2-3, with 8 bases matching TRBD2. The V gene's germline CDR1 is SGHNT and CDR2 YYREEE (reference sequence). The CDR3 has 17 residues. After removal of 3 bases from V and 0 bases from J, the junction contained 9 bases not matched to a gene. Here the CDR3 reads CASSCNSGEASTDTQYF. CDR3 coding DNA: TGTGCCAGCAGCTGTAATAGCGGGGAGGCTAGCACAGATACGCAGTATTTT.

V and J are TRBV19 and TRBJ1-1; no clear D. The CDR3 contains 20 residues. Germline V CDR1 and CDR2: LNHDA, SQIVND (reference sequence). V was pared by 1 base and J by 0 bases, with 24 bases between. In DNA, the CDR3 is TGTGCCAGTAGTATAGTCAGTTGGCGGACCCCGGGAGTTATGAACACTGAAGCTTTCTTT. Its translation: CASSIVSWRTPGVMNTEAFF.

CDR3 bases: TGTGCCAGCAGTTCAATAAACAGGGGTTCCACTGAAGCTTTCTTT. Its translation: CASSSINRGSTEAFF. The rearrangement joins TRBV2 to TRBJ1-1, with 7 bases aligning to TRBD1. The junction had 10 bases not matched to a gene; V was cut back by 5 bases and J by 4 bases. Germline V gives CDR1 SNHLY, CDR2 FYNNEI. The CDR3 is made up of 15 amino acids.

The chain uses TRBV6-5 and TRBJ1-2, with 8 nucleotides matching TRBD1. The CDR3 totals 15 residues. Looked up from germline, CDR1 is MNHEY and CDR2 is SVGAGI. The ends lost 2 bases at V and 13 bases at J; junction bases unmatched: 15. This CDR3 reads CASSYQRANPGQGTF. CDR3 coding DNA: TGTGCCAGCAGTTACCAGAGAGCCAACCCAGGACAGGGCACCTTC.

V usage is TRBV12-5 and J usage is TRBJ1-6; possibly TRBD1 for D (6 bases). The CDR3 is 16 residues long. V was shortened by 4 bases and J by 5 bases, with 15 bases between the two germline ends. CDR1 is LGHNT, CDR2 FRNRAP, per germline. This chain's CDR3 is CASGSAAQGNNSPLHF. DNA of the CDR3: TGTGCTAGTGGTTCCGCCGCGCAGGGGAATAATTCACCCCTCCACTTT.

This rearrangement joins TRBV30 to TRBJ1-6; D may be TRBD1 (5 bases). This CDR3 comprises 14 residues. V lost 7 bases to trimming and J lost 8 bases, with 18 bases between them. The germline V gene has CDR1 GTSNPN and CDR2 SVGIG (reference sequence). The CDR3, as DNA: TGTGCCTCTCACGCCGGGACTGACGATTCACCCCTCCACTTT. Translated: CASHAGTDDSPLHF. The complete variable domain, with remaining parts taken from reference TRBV30 and TRBJ1-6, reads SQTIHQWPATLVQPVGSPLSLECTVEGTSNPNLYWYRQAAGRGLQLLFYSVGIGQISSEVPQNLSASRPQDRQFILSSKKLLLSDSGFYLCASHAGTDDSPLHFGNGTRLTVT.

The genes are TRBV19 and TRBJ1-2; TRBD1 matches at 7 bases. V trimming: 5 bases; J trimming: 8 bases; junction bases outside the gene matches: 14. Germline-derived CDR1 and CDR2 are LNHDA and SQIVND (reference sequence). There are 15 residues in the CDR3. CDR3 DNA: TGTGCCAGTAGTTCTATGTCGGGACAGCCGCGGGGCTACACCTTC. Protein sequence: CASSSMSGQPRGYTF.

This clone turned up a few times. The chain links TRBV7-2 to TRBJ1-1; D is uncertain. CDR1 and CDR2 from the germline V gene are SGHTA and FQGNSA. This CDR3 contains 15 residues. V dropped 4 bases and J dropped 4 bases, with 16 bases sitting between them. CDR3 region: CASSSFGGGGTEAFF. For the CDR3, the DNA is TGTGCCAGCAGCTCCTTCGGTGGCGGTGGCACTGAAGCTTTCTTT.

J is TRBJ1-1 and V is TRBV6-5; tentative D call: TRBD1 (6 bases). Germline V gene lookup returns CDR1 MNHEY and CDR2 SVGAGI. This CDR3 contains 14 residues. V was cut by 4 bases and J by 5 bases, with 14 bases left in between. As DNA, the CDR3 is TGTGCCAGCAGTTTCACACAGGGAAAGACTGAAGCTTTCTTT. Protein: CASSFTQGKTEAFF.

The chain has TRBV14 and TRBJ2-3, with D possibly TRBD2 on 6 matching bases. V lost 1 base to trimming and J lost 3 bases, with 20 bases between them. This CDR3 has 18 amino acids. The germline gives CDR1 SGHDN, CDR2 FVKESK. The CDR3 spells CASSQVWTAGNGTDTQYF. CDR3 coding DNA: TGTGCCAGCAGCCAAGTTTGGACCGCGGGGAACGGGACAGATACGCAGTATTTT. The variable domain in full, completed from reference TRBV14 and TRBJ2-3, reads EAGVTQFPSHSVIEKGQTVTLRCDPISGHDNLYWYRRVMGKEIKFLLHFVKESKQDESGMPNNRFLAERTGGTYSTLKVQPAELEDSGVYFCASSQVWTAGNGTDTQYFGPGTRLTVL.

V is TRBV19 and J is TRBJ1-1, with 7 bases lining up with TRBD1. This CDR3 has 15 amino acids. V lost 6 bases and J lost 4; bases outside the gene matches: 11. CDR1 and CDR2 (germline): LNHDA, SQIVND (reference sequence). CDR3 bases: TGTGCCAGTAGGATACAGGGGCGAGGGTTCACTGAAGCTTTCTTT. Its protein is CASRIQGRGFTEAFF.

The J gene is TRBJ2-7, the V gene TRBV4-1, with TRBD1 matching 9 bases. The V gene's germline CDR1 is MGHRA and CDR2 YSYEKL. Losses at the gene ends were 1 base for V and 2 bases for J; bases not matched to a gene: 9. CDR3 length equals 17 residues. The CDR3 DNA sequence: TGCGCCAGCAGCCAAGCCCCTGGACAGGGGAAACCCTACGAGCAGTACTTC. It is translated as CASSQAPGQGKPYEQYF.

As DNA, the CDR3 is TGTGCCAGCAGCTTAGGCAGTTACACTGAAGCTTTCTTT. Translated, it gives CASSLGSYTEAFF. This sequence joins TRBV7-9 and TRBJ1-1; D is undetermined. This CDR3 comprises 13 residues. V lost 1 base to trimming and J lost 3 bases, with 6 bases between them. Germline-derived CDR1 and CDR2 are SEHNR and FQNEAQ (reference sequence).

This clone came up once. The gene calls are TRBV5-3 and TRBJ2-1; 11 bases are shared with TRBD2. TRBV5-3 is classed as an ORF, of uncertain function. V was pared by 4 bases and J by 2 bases, with 8 bases of the junction left unmatched. The CDR3 runs to 17 residues. CDR3 coding DNA: TGTGCCAGAAGCCCACCGGGACTAGCGGCTCCCTACAATGAGCAGTTCTTC. Its protein product is CARSPPGLAAPYNEQFF.